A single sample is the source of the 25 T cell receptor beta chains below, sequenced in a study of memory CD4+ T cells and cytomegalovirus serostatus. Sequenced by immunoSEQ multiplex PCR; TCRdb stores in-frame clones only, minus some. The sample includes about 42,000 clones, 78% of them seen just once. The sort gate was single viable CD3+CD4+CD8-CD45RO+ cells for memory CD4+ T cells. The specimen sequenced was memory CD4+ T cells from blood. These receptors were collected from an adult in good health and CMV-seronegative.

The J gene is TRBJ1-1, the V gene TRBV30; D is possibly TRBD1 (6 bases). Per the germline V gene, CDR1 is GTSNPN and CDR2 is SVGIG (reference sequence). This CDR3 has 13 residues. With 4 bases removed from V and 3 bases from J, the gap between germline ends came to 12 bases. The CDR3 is CAWTKSGDTEAFF. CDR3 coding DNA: TGTGCCTGGACCAAATCAGGGGACACTGAAGCTTTCTTT.

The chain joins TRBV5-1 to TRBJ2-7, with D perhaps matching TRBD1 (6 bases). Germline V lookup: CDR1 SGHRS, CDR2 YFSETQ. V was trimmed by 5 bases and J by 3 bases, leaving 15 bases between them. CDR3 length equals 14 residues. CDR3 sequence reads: CASSFDRTRYEQYF. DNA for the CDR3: TGCGCCAGCAGTTTTGACAGGACCCGCTACGAGCAGTACTTC.

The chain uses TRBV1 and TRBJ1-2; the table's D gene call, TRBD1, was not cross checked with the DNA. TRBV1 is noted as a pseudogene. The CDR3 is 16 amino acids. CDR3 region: CTSSQGLRAPHYGYTF. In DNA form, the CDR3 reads TGCACCAGCAGCCAAGGGCTCAGGGCACCACACTATGGCTACACCTTC.

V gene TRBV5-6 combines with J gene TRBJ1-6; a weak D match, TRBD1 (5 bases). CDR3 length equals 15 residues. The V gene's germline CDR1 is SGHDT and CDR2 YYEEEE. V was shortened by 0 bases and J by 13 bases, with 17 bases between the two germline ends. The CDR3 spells CASSLGGLRGGPLHF. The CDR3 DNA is TGTGCCAGCAGCTTGGGTGGCTTACGGGGGGGTCCCCTCCACTTT.

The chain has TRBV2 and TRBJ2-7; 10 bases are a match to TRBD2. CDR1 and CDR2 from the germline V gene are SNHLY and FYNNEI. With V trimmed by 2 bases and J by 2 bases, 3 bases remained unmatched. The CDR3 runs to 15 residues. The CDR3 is CASSEKAGGPYEQYF. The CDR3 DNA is TGTGCCAGCAGTGAAAAAGCGGGGGGGCCCTACGAGCAGTACTTC.

In DNA form, the CDR3 reads TGTGCCAGCAGTAGAGGTGGCATGAACACTGAAGCTTTCTTT. It codes for CASSRGGMNTEAFF. The chain recombines TRBV28 with TRBJ1-1; D remains ambiguous. The germline CDR1 and CDR2 sequences are MDHEN and SYDVKM. The CDR3 runs 14 residues. V shed 5 bases and J shed 0 bases, with 10 bases lying between them.

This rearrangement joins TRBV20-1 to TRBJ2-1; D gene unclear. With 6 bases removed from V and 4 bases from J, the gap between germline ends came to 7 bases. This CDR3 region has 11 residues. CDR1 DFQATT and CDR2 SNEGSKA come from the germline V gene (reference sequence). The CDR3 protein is CSALQYNEQFF. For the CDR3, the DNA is TGCAGTGCCCTTCAATACAATGAGCAGTTCTTC.

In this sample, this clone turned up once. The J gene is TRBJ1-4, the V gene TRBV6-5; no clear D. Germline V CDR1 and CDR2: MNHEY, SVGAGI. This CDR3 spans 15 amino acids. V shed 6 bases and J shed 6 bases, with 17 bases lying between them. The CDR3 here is CASSRFAWRDEKLFF. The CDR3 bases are TGTGCCAGCAGCCGTTTTGCGTGGCGCGATGAAAAACTGTTTTTT.

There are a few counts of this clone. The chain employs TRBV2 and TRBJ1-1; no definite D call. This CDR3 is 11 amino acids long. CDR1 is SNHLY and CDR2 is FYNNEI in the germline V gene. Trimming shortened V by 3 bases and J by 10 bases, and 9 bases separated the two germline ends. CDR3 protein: CASSERTGAFF. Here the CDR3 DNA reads TGTGCCAGCAGTGAGAGGACGGGAGCTTTCTTT.

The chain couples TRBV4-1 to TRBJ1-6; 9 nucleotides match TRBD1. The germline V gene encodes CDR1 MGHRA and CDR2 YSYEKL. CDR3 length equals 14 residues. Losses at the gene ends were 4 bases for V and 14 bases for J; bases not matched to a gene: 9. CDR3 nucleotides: TGCGCCAGCAGCCTCGGACAGGGGCTCGGAGCCCTCCACTTT. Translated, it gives CASSLGQGLGALHF.

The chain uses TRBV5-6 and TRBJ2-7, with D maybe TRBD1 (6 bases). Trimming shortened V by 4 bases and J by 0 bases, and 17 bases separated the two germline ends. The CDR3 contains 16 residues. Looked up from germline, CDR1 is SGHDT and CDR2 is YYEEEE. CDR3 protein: CASSPNPRDNSYEQYF. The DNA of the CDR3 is TGTGCCAGCAGCCCGAATCCCCGGGACAACTCCTACGAGCAGTACTTC. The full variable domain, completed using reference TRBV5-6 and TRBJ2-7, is DAGVTQSPTHLIKTRGQQVTLRCSPKSGHDTVSWYQQALGQGPQFIFQYYEEEERQRGNFPDRFSGHQFPNYSSELNVNALLLGDSALYLCASSPNPRDNSYEQYFGPGTRLTVT.

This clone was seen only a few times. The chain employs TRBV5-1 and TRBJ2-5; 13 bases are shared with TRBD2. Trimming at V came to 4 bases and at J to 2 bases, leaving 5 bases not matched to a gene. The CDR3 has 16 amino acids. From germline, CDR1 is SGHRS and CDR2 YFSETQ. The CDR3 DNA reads TGCGCCAGCAGCAGGGGACTAGCGGGACGGCAAGAGACCCAGTACTTC. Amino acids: CASSRGLAGRQETQYF.

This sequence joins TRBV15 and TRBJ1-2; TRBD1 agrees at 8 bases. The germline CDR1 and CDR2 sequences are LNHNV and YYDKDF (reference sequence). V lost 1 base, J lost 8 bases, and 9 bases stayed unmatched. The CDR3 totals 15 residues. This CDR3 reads CATSRGMDREEGYTF. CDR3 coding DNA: TGTGCCACCAGCAGAGGAATGGACAGGGAAGAAGGCTACACCTTC.

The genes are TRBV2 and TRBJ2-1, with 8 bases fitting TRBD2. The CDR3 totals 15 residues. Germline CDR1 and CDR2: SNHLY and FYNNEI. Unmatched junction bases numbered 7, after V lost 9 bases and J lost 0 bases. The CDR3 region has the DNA TGTGCCAGTTCCGAACGGGGGGGCTCCTACAATGAGCAGTTCTTC. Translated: CASSERGGSYNEQFF.

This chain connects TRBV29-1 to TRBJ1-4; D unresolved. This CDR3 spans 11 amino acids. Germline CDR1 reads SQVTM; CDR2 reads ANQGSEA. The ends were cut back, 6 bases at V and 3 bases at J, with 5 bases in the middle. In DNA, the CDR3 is TGCAGCGTGAGGCCTAATGAAAAACTGTTTTTT. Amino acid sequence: CSVRPNEKLFF.

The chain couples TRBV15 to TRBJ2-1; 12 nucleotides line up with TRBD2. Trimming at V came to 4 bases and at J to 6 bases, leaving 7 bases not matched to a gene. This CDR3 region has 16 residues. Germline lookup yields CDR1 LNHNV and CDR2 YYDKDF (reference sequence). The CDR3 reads CATSIRTSGEPNEQFF. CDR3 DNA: TGTGCCACCAGCATAAGGACTAGCGGGGAGCCCAATGAGCAGTTCTTC.

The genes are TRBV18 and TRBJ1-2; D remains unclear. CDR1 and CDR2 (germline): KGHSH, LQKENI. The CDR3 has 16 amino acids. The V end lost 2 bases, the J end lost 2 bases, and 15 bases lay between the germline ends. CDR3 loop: CASSPEGEGSNYGYTF. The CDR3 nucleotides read TGTGCCAGCTCACCAGAGGGCGAAGGGTCAAACTATGGCTACACCTTC.

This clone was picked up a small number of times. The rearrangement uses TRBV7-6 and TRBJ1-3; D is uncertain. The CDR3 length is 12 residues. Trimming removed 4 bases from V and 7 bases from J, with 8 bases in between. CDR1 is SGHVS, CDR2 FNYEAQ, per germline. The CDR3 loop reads CASSSGGNTIYF. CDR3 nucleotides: TGTGCCAGCAGCTCTGGCGGGAACACCATATATTTT. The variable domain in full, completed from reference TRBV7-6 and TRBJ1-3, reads GAGVSQSPRYKVTKRGQDVALRCDPISGHVSLYWYRQALGQGPEFLTYFNYEAQQDKSGLPNDRFSAERPEGSISTLTIQRTEQRDSAMYRCASSSGGNTIYFGEGSWLTVV.

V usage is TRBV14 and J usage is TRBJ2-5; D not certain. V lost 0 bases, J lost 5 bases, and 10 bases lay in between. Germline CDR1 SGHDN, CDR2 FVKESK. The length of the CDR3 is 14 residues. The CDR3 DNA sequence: TGTGCCAGCAGCCAAGATTCGCCCCGGGAGACCCAGTACTTC. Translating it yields CASSQDSPRETQYF.

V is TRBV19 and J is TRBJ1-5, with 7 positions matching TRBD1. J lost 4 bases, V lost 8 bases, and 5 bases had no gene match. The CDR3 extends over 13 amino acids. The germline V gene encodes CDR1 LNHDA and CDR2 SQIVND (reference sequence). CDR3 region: CASDDRANQPQHF. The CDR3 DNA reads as TGTGCCAGTGACGACAGGGCGAATCAGCCCCAGCATTTT.

CDR3 in amino acids: CAILRDSYNEQFF. The CDR3 DNA sequence: TGTGCCATCCTCCGGGACAGCTACAATGAGCAGTTCTTC. This chain links TRBV10-3 with TRBJ2-1, with 7 bases fitting TRBD1. The length of the CDR3 is 13 residues. V lost 8 bases to trimming and J lost 3 bases; unmatched junction nucleotides: 4. Per the germline V gene, CDR1 is ENHRY and CDR2 is SYGVKD.

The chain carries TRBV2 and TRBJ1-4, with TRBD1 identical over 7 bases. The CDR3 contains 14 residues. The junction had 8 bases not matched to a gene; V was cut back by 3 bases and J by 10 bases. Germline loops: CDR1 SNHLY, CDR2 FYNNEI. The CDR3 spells CASSERGQVGKLFF. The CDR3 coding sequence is TGTGCCAGCAGTGAGAGAGGACAGGTGGGAAAACTGTTTTTT.

The CDR3 loop is CASSSQGHTEAFF. CDR3 coding DNA: TGCGCCAGCAGCTCACAGGGGCACACTGAAGCTTTCTTT. V is TRBV5-1 and J is TRBJ1-1, with 7 positions matching TRBD1. This CDR3 contains 13 residues. V gave up 3 bases and J gave up 3 bases; unmatched junction bases: 2. Germline lookup yields CDR1 SGHRS and CDR2 YFSETQ. Using reference TRBV5-1 and TRBJ1-1 for the parts outside the CDR3, the full variable domain is KAGVTQTPRYLIKTRGQQVTLSCSPISGHRSVSWYQQTPGQGLQFLFEYFSETQRNKGNFPGRFSGRQFSNSRSEMNVSTLELGDSALYLCASSSQGHTEAFFGQGTRLTVV.

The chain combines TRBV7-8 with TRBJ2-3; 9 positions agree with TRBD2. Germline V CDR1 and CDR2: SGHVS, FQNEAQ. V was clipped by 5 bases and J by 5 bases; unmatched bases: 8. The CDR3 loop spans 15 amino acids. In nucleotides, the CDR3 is TGTGCCAGCAGCCCCCTGGCGGGGGGGGTAGATACGCAGTATTTT. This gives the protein CASSPLAGGVDTQYF.

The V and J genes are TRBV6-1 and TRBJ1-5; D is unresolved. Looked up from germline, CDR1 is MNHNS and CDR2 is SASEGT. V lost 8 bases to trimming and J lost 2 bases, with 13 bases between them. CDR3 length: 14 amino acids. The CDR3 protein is CASQLGTGNQPQHF. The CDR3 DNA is TGTGCCAGCCAACTCGGCACGGGCAATCAGCCCCAGCATTTT.